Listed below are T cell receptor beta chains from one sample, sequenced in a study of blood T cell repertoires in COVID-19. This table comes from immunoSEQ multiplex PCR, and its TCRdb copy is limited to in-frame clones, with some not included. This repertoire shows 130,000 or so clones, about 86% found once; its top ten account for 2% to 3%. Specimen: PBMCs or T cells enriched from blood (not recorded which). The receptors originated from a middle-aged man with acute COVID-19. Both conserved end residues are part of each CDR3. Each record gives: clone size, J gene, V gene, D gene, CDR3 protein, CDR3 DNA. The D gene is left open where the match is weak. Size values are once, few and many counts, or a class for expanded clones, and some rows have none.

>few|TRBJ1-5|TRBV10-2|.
CASSESAGYGQPQHF
TGCGCCAGCAGTGAGTCGGCGGGCTACGGGCAGCCCCAGCATTTT
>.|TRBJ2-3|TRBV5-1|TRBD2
CASRRRTSGSIGTDTQYF
TGCGCCAGCCGCCGGAGGACTAGCGGGAGTATTGGAACGGATACGCAGTATTTT
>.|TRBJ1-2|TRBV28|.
CASFLPGKYGYTF
TGTGCCAGCTTCCTACCGGGGAAGTATGGCTACACCTTC
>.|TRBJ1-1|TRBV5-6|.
CASSPGTFEAFF
TGTGCCAGCAGCCCCGGGACATTTGAAGCTTTCTTT
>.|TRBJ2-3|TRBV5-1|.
CASSLNPGYQGTDTQYF
TGCGCCAGCAGTCTAAATCCCGGTTACCAGGGTACAGATACGCAGTATTTT
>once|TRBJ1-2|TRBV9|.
CASSRGGAVGYTF
TGTGCCAGCAGCCGAGGGGGGGCGGTTGGCTACACCTTC
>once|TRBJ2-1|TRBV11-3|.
CASSLYSSRDEQFF
TGTGCCAGCAGCTTATATTCGTCCCGGGATGAGCAGTTCTTC
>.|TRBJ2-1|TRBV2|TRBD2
CASKRRASGDNEQFF
TGTGCCAGCAAAAGGAGGGCTAGCGGGGACAATGAGCAGTTCTTC
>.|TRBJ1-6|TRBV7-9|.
CASSFDQGTPLHF
TGTGCCAGCAGCTTTGATCAGGGGACACCCCTCCACTTT
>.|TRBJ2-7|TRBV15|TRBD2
CATSRLAGYEQYF
TGTGCCACCAGCAGACTAGCGGGTTACGAGCAGTACTTC
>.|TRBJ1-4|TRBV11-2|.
CASSLMAALNEKLFF
TGTGCCAGCAGCCTCATGGCGGCCCTTAATGAAAAACTGTTTTTT
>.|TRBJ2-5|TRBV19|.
CASRNPTETQYF
TGTGCCAGTAGAAATCCTACGGAGACCCAGTACTTC
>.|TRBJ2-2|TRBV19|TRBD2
CASSITGGTGELFF
TGTGCCAGTAGTATAACGGGAGGGACCGGGGAGCTGTTTTTT
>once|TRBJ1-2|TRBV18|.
CASSPPTVYGYTF
TGTGCCAGCTCACCACCGACAGTCTATGGCTACACCTTC
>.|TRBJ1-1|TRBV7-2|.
CASSLSFGWNTEAFF
TGTGCCAGCAGCTTATCTTTCGGGTGGAACACTGAAGCTTTCTTT
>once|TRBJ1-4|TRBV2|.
CASSLGRGRLPEKLFF
TGTGCCAGCAGCTTGGGGAGAGGAAGGCTGCCTGAAAAACTGTTTTTT
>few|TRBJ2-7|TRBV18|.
CASSPPSSYEQYF
TGTGCCAGCTCACCCCCCAGCTCCTACGAGCAGTACTTC
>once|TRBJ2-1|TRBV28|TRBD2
CASSSGTSGTSYNEQFF
TGTGCCAGCAGCTCCGGGACTAGCGGGACCTCCTACAATGAGCAGTTCTTC
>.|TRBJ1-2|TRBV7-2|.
CASSLGTGIGNYGYTF
TGTGCCAGCAGCTTGGGTACCGGGATAGGGAACTATGGCTACACCTTC
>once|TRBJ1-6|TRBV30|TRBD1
CAWSVPRDRGNWSPLHF
TGTGCCTGGAGTGTACCCCGGGACAGGGGAAATTGGTCACCCCTCCACTTT
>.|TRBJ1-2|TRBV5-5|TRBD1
CASSFGQGYGYTF
TGTGCCAGCAGTTTTGGACAGGGGTATGGCTACACCTTC
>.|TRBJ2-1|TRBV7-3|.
CASSVWEESYNEQFF
TGTGCCAGCAGCGTATGGGAGGAGTCCTACAATGAGCAGTTCTTC
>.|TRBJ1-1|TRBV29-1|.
CSVDPGVNTEAFF
TGCAGCGTTGATCCAGGGGTGAACACTGAAGCTTTCTTT
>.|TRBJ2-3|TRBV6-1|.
CASSENAASAYFTDTQYF
TGTGCCAGCAGTGAAAATGCGGCTAGCGCTTATTTCACAGATACGCAGTATTTT
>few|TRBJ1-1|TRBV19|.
CAGGNTEAFF
TGTGCAGGAGGGAACACTGAAGCTTTCTTT
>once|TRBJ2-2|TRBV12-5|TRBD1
CASGLGDGDRNTGELFF
TGTGCTAGTGGTTTGGGAGACGGGGACAGAAACACCGGGGAGCTGTTTTTT
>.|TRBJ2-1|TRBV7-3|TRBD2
CASSPSGGASYEQFF
TGTGCCAGCAGCCCTAGCGGGGGGGCCTCCTATGAGCAGTTCTTC
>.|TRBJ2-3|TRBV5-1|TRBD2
CASSLGASGSTDTQYF
TGCGCCAGCAGCTTGGGGGCTAGCGGGAGCACAGATACGCAGTATTTT
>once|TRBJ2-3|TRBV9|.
CASSEKTGVSTDTQYF
TGTGCCAGCAGCGAAAAAACGGGGGTAAGCACAGATACGCAGTATTTT
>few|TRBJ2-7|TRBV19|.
CASSIGVSGAYEQYF
TGTGCCAGTAGTATAGGGGTGTCAGGCGCCTACGAGCAGTACTTC
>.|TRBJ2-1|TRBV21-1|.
CASSTSSGRQNEQFF
TGTGCCAGCAGCACCTCTAGCGGGAGGCAGAATGAGCAGTTCTTC
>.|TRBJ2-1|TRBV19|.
CASSHAGDPESSYNEQFF
TGTGCCAGTAGTCATGCAGGGGATCCAGAAAGCTCCTACAATGAGCAGTTCTTC
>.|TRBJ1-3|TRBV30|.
CAWSHSGNTIYF
TGTGCCTGGAGTCACTCTGGAAACACCATATATTTT
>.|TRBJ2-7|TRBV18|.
CASSRTRGAAYEQYF
TGTGCCAGCTCCCGGACCCGGGGGGCGGCTTACGAGCAGTACTTC
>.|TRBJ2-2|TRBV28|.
CASSKQGSGGELFF
TGTGCCAGCAGCAAGCAGGGTTCGGGCGGGGAGCTGTTTTTT
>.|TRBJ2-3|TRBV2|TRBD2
CASRKASGGGSSTDTQYF
TGTGCCAGCAGGAAAGCTAGCGGGGGGGGATCTAGCACAGATACGCAGTATTTT